The 27 T cell receptor beta chains presented below share a single source sample, sequenced in a study of blood T cell repertoires in COVID-19. This table comes from immunoSEQ multiplex PCR, and its TCRdb copy is limited to in-frame clones, with some not included. The table shows around 260,000 clones, with 89% occurring only once. Source material: peripheral blood. Receptors originate from a woman aged 35 to 49 who had recovered from COVID-19.

The chain is built from TRBV3-1 (or the pseudogene TRBV3-2) and TRBJ1-3; TRBD1 matches 7 bases. The CDR3 totals 16 residues. With 2 bases clipped from V and 4 bases from J, the junction kept 8 bases outside the gene matches. The V gene's germline CDR1 is LGHDT and CDR2 YNNKEL (reference sequence). This CDR3 is CASSQIAGGLGNTIYF. The CDR3 DNA follows: TGTGCCAGCAGCCAAATCGCAGGGGGTTTGGGAAACACCATATATTTT.

This sequence joins TRBV6-5 and TRBJ2-7, with TRBD2 identical over 12 bases. This CDR3 spans 14 amino acids. The V and J ends lost 8 bases and 2 bases, in that order; junction bases with no gene match: 4. Germline V gene data show CDR1 as MNHEY and CDR2 as SVGAGI. CDR3 in amino acids: CASQTSGGTYEQYF. The CDR3 nucleotides read TGTGCCAGCCAGACTAGCGGGGGAACCTACGAGCAGTACTTC.

CDR3 sequence (DNA): TGTGCCACCAGTACCATCGGGACTGAAGCTTTCTTT. This gives the protein CATSTIGTEAFF. This chain joins TRBV24-1 and TRBJ1-1; no clear D. The length of the CDR3 is 12 residues. Trimming shortened V by 6 bases and J by 5 bases, and 9 bases separated the two germline ends. Germline loops: CDR1 KGHDR, CDR2 SFDVKD.

For this clone: Other DNA sequences in the same sample also yield this CDR3. The chain recombines TRBV5-1 with TRBJ1-1; the D is unclear. Germline V CDR1 and CDR2: SGHRS, YFSETQ. This CDR3 is 14 amino acids long. Trimming shortened V by 0 bases and J by 0 bases, and 6 bases separated the two germline ends. The CDR3 region has the DNA TGCGCCAGCAGCTTGGGAGGAATGAACACTGAAGCTTTCTTT. Its translation: CASSLGGMNTEAFF.

This clone has more than one count but fewer than ten. V is TRBV20-1 and J is TRBJ2-1, with 10 bases matching TRBD2. J was trimmed by 7 bases and V by 3 bases; bases with no gene match: 9. CDR3 length equals 15 residues. CDR1 is DFQATT and CDR2 is SNEGSKA in the germline V gene (reference sequence). The chain's CDR3 is CSASLLAGFTNEQFF. In nucleotides, the CDR3 is TGCAGTGCTAGTTTACTAGCGGGATTTACGAATGAGCAGTTCTTC.

The V gene is TRBV6-1, the J gene TRBJ2-1; possibly TRBD2 for D (5 bases). The CDR3 sequence is 14 residues long. Trimming left V 1 base short and J 10 bases short, with 14 bases between. The germline V gene has CDR1 MNHNS and CDR2 SASEGT. The CDR3 loop reads CASSEEAGFGEQFF. The DNA for the CDR3 is TGTGCCAGCAGTGAAGAGGCGGGTTTCGGGGAGCAGTTCTTC.

The V call is TRBV14, the J call TRBJ2-1; D unclear. The CDR3 runs 14 residues. In germline, CDR1 is SGHDN, CDR2 FVKESK. The germline V and J ends were trimmed by 6 bases and 6 bases, with 15 bases remaining between them. CDR3 loop: CASSFQVEINEQFF. The DNA for the CDR3 is TGTGCCAGCAGTTTCCAGGTTGAAATCAATGAGCAGTTCTTC.

The chain employs TRBV6-2 or TRBV6-3 and TRBJ2-7; 8 bases align to TRBD1. The CDR3 consists of 14 residues. The V gene end was trimmed by 5 bases and the J gene end by 1 base; junction bases not matched to a gene: 4. Germline V gives CDR1 MNHEY, CDR2 SVGEGT. This chain's CDR3 is CASSGQGRSYEQYF. As DNA, the CDR3 is TGTGCCAGCAGTGGACAGGGCAGGTCCTACGAGCAGTACTTC.

This sequence joins TRBV10-3 and TRBJ1-1, with D possibly being TRBD1 (5 bases). The germline gives CDR1 ENHRY, CDR2 SYGVKD. The CDR3 extends over 14 amino acids. Deletions cut 7 bases from V and 6 bases from J, with 18 bases between. CDR3 sequence (DNA): TGTGCCATCACCCCGGTGGGGGGGTCATCTGAAGCTTTCTTT. It yields the protein CAITPVGGSSEAFF.

The rearrangement joins TRBV2 to TRBJ1-4; D is uncertain. This CDR3 has 13 amino acids. From germline, CDR1 is SNHLY and CDR2 FYNNEI. V was cut by 8 bases and J by 6 bases, with 13 bases left in between. The CDR3: CASSGLPYEKLFF. The CDR3 DNA is TGTGCCAGCTCGGGTCTCCCGTATGAAAAACTGTTTTTT.

The genes are TRBV7-9 and TRBJ2-7, with 13 positions matching TRBD2. Trimming took 1 base from V and 3 from J; bases not matched to a gene: 3. Germline assignment: CDR1 SEHNR and CDR2 FQNEAQ (reference sequence). CDR3 length: 16 residues. DNA for the CDR3: TGTGCCAGCAGCTTAGGCAGGACTAGCGGGAGCTACGAGCAGTACTTC. Its protein product is CASSLGRTSGSYEQYF.

This chain links TRBV27 with TRBJ2-3; 9 bases agree with TRBD2. J gave up 2 bases and V 6 bases, and 3 bases lay outside the gene matches. The CDR3 loop spans 14 amino acids. Germline CDR1 is MNHEY and CDR2 is SMNVEV (reference sequence). In DNA, the CDR3 is TGTGCCAGCAGCCTAGCGGGATACACAGATACGCAGTATTTT. It translates to CASSLAGYTDTQYF.

This clone was recorded a few times. This rearrangement joins TRBV9 to TRBJ2-1; tentative D call: TRBD2 (7 bases). The CDR3 is 16 amino acids. Trimming left V 2 bases short and J 3 bases short, with 15 bases between. Looked up from germline, CDR1 is SGDLS and CDR2 is YYNGEE. The CDR3 protein is CASSVDRGGVYNEQFF. CDR3 DNA sequence: TGTGCCAGCAGCGTCGACAGAGGGGGGGTCTACAATGAGCAGTTCTTC.

The genes are TRBV12-3 or TRBV12-4 and TRBJ1-2; 8 bases fit TRBD1. V was clipped by 3 bases and J by 8 bases; unmatched bases: 5. There are 13 residues in the CDR3. DNA of the CDR3: TGTGCCAGCAGTTTCGGGGACAGGTCGGGCTACACCTTC. Residues: CASSFGDRSGYTF.

This clone was detected only once. The chain is built from TRBV29-1 and TRBJ1-2; D is uncertain. The V gene's germline CDR1 is SQVTM and CDR2 ANQGSEA. The CDR3 length is 13 residues. Between the trimmed V and J ends, which lost 2 bases and 10 bases, there was a span of 17 bases. CDR3 sequence: CSVEMRQKSDYTF. CDR3 nucleotides: TGCAGCGTTGAAATGAGGCAGAAAAGCGACTACACCTTC.

The rearrangement links TRBV10-3 to TRBJ1-5; D is undetermined. Germline CDR1 and CDR2: ENHRY and SYGVKD. The CDR3 is 13 residues long. The V and J ends lost 10 bases and 2 bases respectively, with 12 bases between them. The CDR3 nucleotides read TGTGCCACGGCCCGGGAGGGCAATCAGCCCCAGCATTTT. Protein: CATAREGNQPQHF.

This chain links TRBV30 with TRBJ2-7; 7 nucleotides align to TRBD1. CDR1 and CDR2 from the germline V gene are GTSNPN and SVGIG (reference sequence). The CDR3 is 14 amino acids. The V and J ends lost 5 bases and 4 bases, in that order; junction bases with no gene match: 11. CDR3 nucleotide sequence: TGTGCCTGGGGCTCGGGACAGATATTATACGAGCAGTACTTC. Amino acid sequence: CAWGSGQILYEQYF.

The gene calls are TRBV10-3 and TRBJ2-1; the match to TRBD2 covers 8 bases. The CDR3 sequence is 15 residues long. With V trimmed by 3 bases and J by 10 bases, 11 bases remained unmatched. Germline CDR1 ENHRY, CDR2 SYGVKD. The CDR3 loop is CAISDGGRNPWEQFF. CDR3 sequence (DNA): TGTGCCATCAGTGATGGCGGGAGGAACCCTTGGGAGCAGTTCTTC.

The V gene is TRBV10-3, the J gene TRBJ1-2; the D gene is possibly TRBD1 (5 bases). Trimming stripped 3 bases from V and 8 bases from J, with 10 bases between. CDR1 and CDR2 (germline): ENHRY, SYGVKD. CDR3 length: 12 residues. CDR3 DNA sequence: TGTGCCATCAGTGATGGGACTGAGGGCTACACCTTC. This encodes CAISDGTEGYTF.

This clone occurred once. The rearrangement uses TRBV5-5 and TRBJ2-1, with D maybe TRBD1 (6 bases). This CDR3 is built from 15 residues. Germline values: CDR1 SGHKS, CDR2 YYEKEE (reference sequence). V was pared by 2 bases and J by 2 bases, with 11 bases between. As DNA, the CDR3 is TGTGCCAGCAGCTTATCAGGGGACCCCTACAATGAGCAGTTCTTC. Amino acids: CASSLSGDPYNEQFF.

The chain recombines TRBV27 with TRBJ1-6; D perhaps matches TRBD1 (5 bases). V was pared by 5 bases and J by 7 bases, with 12 bases between. The length of the CDR3 is 14 residues. The germline gives CDR1 MNHEY, CDR2 SMNVEV (reference sequence). CDR3 residues: CASSKQADNSPLHF. Here the CDR3 DNA reads TGTGCCAGCAGTAAACAGGCGGACAATTCACCCCTCCACTTT.

This clone was recorded once. V and J are TRBV10-1 and TRBJ2-2, with D uncertain. The CDR3 runs to 12 residues. V was shortened by 6 bases and J by 6 bases, with 8 bases between the two germline ends. The V gene's germline CDR1 is WNHNN and CDR2 SYGVQD (reference sequence). CDR3 DNA sequence: TGCGCCAGCAGAGCCGGTTCCGGGGAGCTGTTTTTT. This encodes CASRAGSGELFF.

The chain couples TRBV14 to TRBJ2-1; maybe TRBD1 (6 bases). V was pared by 6 bases and J by 8 bases, with 8 bases between. This CDR3 has 11 residues. Germline CDR1 is SGHDN and CDR2 is FVKESK. The CDR3 loop is CASRKGDEQFF. CDR3 nucleotides: TGTGCCAGCAGGAAGGGGGATGAGCAGTTCTTC.

The chain combines TRBV24-1 with TRBJ2-5, with TRBD2 identical over 14 bases. The V segment lost 3 bases and the J segment 5 bases; nucleotides outside the gene matches: 16. This CDR3 spans 20 amino acids. Germline V gene data show CDR1 as KGHDR and CDR2 as SFDVKD. The CDR3 sequence: CATSDLTSGRAKKVSETQYF. The CDR3 DNA sequence: TGTGCCACCAGTGATCTGACTAGCGGGAGGGCCAAGAAGGTATCGGAGACCCAGTACTTC.

The rearrangement uses TRBV6-5 and TRBJ2-6; D is possibly TRBD1 (6 bases). Germline assignment: CDR1 MNHEY and CDR2 SVGAGI. Trimming removed 7 bases at V and 2 bases at J, with 12 bases between. The CDR3 sequence is 15 residues long. The CDR3 is CASTNQGTGANVLTF. The CDR3 DNA sequence: TGTGCCAGCACCAATCAGGGGACTGGGGCCAACGTCCTGACTTTC.

The chain couples TRBV6-2 or TRBV6-3 to TRBJ1-1; D ambiguous. Trimming took off 6 bases at V and 3 bases at J, with 8 bases between the two ends. Germline lookup yields CDR1 MNHEY and CDR2 SVGEGT. CDR3 length equals 12 residues. CDR3 protein: CASSPEDTEAFF. CDR3 bases: TGTGCCAGCAGCCCCGAGGACACTGAAGCTTTCTTT.

The chain combines TRBV11-2 with TRBJ2-7; TRBD1 agrees at 8 bases. Germline trimming cut 5 bases from V and 7 bases from J; bases unmatched to any gene: 10. This CDR3 contains 14 residues. In germline, CDR1 is SGHAT, CDR2 FQNNGV. CDR3 DNA: TGTGCCAGCAGCCACCGGACAGGGCCCTTTGAGCAGTACTTC. As protein: CASSHRTGPFEQYF.